This T cell receptor (beta chain) is drawn from a study of shared clonotypes between healthy human individuals. As regards this clone: Its specificity is not known.

Study-wide results and limits: Clonotype sharing across a handful of donors was observed for about 4.8% of naive CD4 clonotypes. An expected dependence of interdonor clonotype sharing on sequencing depth was noted.

With 7 bases removed from V and 0 bases from J, the gap between germline ends came to 14 bases. Germline-derived CDR1 and CDR2 are MNHEY and SMNVEV (reference sequence). This CDR3 comprises 15 residues. Genomic DNA of each subset was evenly split across several immunoSEQ plates. Sequencing was performed with immunoSEQ multiplex PCR; in TCRdb, only in-frame clones are kept and a portion is missing. The sample carries approximately 2.5 million clones, 90% to 95% recorded once. This TCR came from a man in his late teens or twenties in good health. Some clones in this sample may be carry-over from other donors' samples. This chain connects TRBV27 to TRBJ2-3, with unresolved D. The sequenced material came from naive CD4+ T cells from PBMCs. Described subset: CD45RA+ positively selected. This CDR3 is CASTLGEASTDTQYF. Here the CDR3 DNA reads TGTGCCAGCACCTTAGGAGAGGCAAGCACAGATACGCAGTATTTT.